The clone carrying this TCR beta chain was detected only a few times. Its specificity is not known. TCRdb used MiXCR to reprocess the 5' RACE reads, holding one entry per CDR3 protein. The data contain hundreds of thousands of distinct CDR3 sequences, roughly a quarter of them singletons. This CDR3 has 13 amino acids. V gave up 1 base and J gave up 3 bases, with 7 bases separating them. The germline V gene has CDR1 SGHVS and CDR2 FNYEAQ. The source of the sample is a study of T-cell memory formation after mild COVID-19. Looking at the study overall: TCR clusters showed largely donor specificity. Study results and limitations: CD4+ contracting clones were found mainly in CM and EM, and CD8+ ones in EMRA. The pre-infection memory compartment contained some responding clones, suggesting cross-reactive memory joined.

The sequence was obtained from an adult woman who had mild COVID-19 (a few samples of this study predate the infection). Cell type and time point are not known. The chain recombines TRBV7-6 with TRBJ2-7; the D gene could be TRBD1 or TRBD2 (5 bases each). The material sequenced was PBMCs or a T cell subset sorted from them (not recorded which). The CDR3 DNA sequence: TGTGCCAGCAGCTTAGGGGGGTTCTACGAGCAGTACTTC. It is translated as CASSLGGFYEQYF.